This T cell receptor (beta chain) was obtained from a study of T cells in Graves' hyperthyroidism and ophthalmopathy. Stable hyperthyroidism: no ophthalmopathy progression over 18 months of follow-up. The patients, who ranged from 18 to 65 in age, presented with newly diagnosed hyperthyroidism lasting under 2 months. PBMCs were collected from a 10 ml volume of fresh peripheral blood. Notes on this clonotype: No antigen is known for it. Mismatch with germline at one junction end may stem from a read error.

Study-wide results and limits: Ophthalmopathy was identified by the model a median roughly six months ahead of onset.

The CDR3 totals 12 residues. CDR1 and CDR2 from the germline V gene are SGHRS and YFSETQ. The source material, RNA transcripts, was used to amplify TCR beta CDR3 regions. Using the HTBI primer set, a first-round RT-PCR was run on the TCR CDR3. TCRdb redid the calling of the multiplex PCR reads with MiXCR, one entry per CDR3 protein. This table holds over 300,000 distinct CDR3 sequences, 11% to 15% found once. The sequence derives from a woman aged 55-70 years with Graves' hyperthyroidism. This chain links TRBV5-1 with TRBJ2-1, with 7 nucleotides matching TRBD1. The sample comprised blood. CDR3 sequence: CASSSTGNMVVF. Written as DNA, the CDR3 is TGCGCCAGCAGCTCGACAGGGAATATGGTAGTCTTC.